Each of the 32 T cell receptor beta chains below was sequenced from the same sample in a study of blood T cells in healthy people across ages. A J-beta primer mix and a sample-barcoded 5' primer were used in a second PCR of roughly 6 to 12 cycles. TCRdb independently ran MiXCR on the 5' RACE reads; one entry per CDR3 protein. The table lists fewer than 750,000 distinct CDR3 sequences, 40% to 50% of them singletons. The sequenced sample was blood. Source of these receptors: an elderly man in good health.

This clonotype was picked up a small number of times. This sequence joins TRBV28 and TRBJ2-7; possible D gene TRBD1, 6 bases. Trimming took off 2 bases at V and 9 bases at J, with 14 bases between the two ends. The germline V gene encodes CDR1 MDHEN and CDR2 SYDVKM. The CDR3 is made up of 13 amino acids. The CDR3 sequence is CASSLGGAGRQYF. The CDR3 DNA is TGTGCCAGCAGTTTAGGGGGCGCCGGAAGGCAGTACTTC.

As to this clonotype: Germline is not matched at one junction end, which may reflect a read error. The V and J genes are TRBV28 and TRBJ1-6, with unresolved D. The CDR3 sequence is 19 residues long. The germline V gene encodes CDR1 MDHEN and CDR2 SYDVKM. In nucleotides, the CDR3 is TGTGCCAGCAGTCTTTTTTCCGGTACAACAAGCTCCTATAATTCGCCCCTCCACTTT. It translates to CASSLFSGTTSSYNSPLHF.

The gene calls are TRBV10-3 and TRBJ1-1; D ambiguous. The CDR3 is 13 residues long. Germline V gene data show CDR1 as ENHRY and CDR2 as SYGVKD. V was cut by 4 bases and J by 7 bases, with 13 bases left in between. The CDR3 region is CAISGPSGSEAFF. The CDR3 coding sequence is TGTGCCATCAGTGGCCCATCGGGAAGTGAAGCTTTCTTT.

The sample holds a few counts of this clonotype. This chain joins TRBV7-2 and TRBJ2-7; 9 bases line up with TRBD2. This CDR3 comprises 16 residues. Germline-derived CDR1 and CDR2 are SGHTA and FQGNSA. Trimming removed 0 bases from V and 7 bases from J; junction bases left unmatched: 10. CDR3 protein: CASSLASGGSFREQYF. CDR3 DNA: TGTGCCAGCAGCTTAGCCAGCGGGGGGTCCTTTCGGGAGCAGTACTTC.

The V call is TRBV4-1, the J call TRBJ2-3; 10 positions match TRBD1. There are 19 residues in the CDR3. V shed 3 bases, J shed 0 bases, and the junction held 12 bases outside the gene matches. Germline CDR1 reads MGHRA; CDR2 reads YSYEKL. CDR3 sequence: CASSHGQGGLATSTDTQYF. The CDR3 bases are TGCGCCAGCAGCCACGGACAGGGGGGGCTAGCAACTAGCACAGATACGCAGTATTTT.

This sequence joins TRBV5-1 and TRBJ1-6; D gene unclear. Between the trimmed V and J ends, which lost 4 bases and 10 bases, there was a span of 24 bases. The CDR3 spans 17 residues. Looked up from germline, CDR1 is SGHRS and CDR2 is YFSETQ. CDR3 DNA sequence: TGCGCCAGCAGCCCCGGAGGACGTTTCGGCAGTCAGTCACCCCTCCACTTT. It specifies CASSPGGRFGSQSPLHF.

The CDR3 region has the DNA TGTGCCAGCAGCTTCCTGGGGGACCCCCACAATGAGCAGTTCTTC. Protein sequence: CASSFLGDPHNEQFF. The chain employs TRBV7-9 and TRBJ2-1, with D perhaps being TRBD1 or TRBD2 (5 bases each). Trimming pared 3 bases from V and 5 bases from J, leaving 14 bases between. Germline CDR1 and CDR2: SEHNR and FQNEAQ (reference sequence). This CDR3 region has 15 residues.

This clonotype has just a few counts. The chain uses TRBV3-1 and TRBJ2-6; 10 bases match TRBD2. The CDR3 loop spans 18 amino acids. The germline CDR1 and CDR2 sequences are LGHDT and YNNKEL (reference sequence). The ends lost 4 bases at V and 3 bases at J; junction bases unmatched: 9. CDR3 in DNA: TGTGCCAGCAGCCCCCGGCTAGCGGGAGAGTATGGGGCCAACGTCCTGACTTTC. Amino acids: CASSPRLAGEYGANVLTF. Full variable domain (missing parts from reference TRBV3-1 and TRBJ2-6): DTAVSQTPKYLVTQMGNDKSIKCEQNLGHDTMYWYKQDSKKFLKIMFSYNNKELIINETVPNRFSPKSPDKAHLNLHINSLELGDSAVYFCASSPRLAGEYGANVLTFGAGSRLTVL.

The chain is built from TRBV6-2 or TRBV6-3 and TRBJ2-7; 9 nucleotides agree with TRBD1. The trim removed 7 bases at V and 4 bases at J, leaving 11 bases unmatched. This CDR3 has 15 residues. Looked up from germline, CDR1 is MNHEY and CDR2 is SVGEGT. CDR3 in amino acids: CASKRPGTGLYEQYF. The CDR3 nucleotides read TGTGCCAGCAAAAGACCCGGGACAGGGTTATACGAGCAGTACTTC.

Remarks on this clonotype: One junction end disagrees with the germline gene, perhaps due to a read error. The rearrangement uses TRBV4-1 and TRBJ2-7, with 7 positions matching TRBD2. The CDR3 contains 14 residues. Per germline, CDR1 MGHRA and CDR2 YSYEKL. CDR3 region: CASSEEGRGYEQYF. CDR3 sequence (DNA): TGCGCCAGCAGCGAAGAAGGGAGGGGCTACGAGCAGTACTTC.

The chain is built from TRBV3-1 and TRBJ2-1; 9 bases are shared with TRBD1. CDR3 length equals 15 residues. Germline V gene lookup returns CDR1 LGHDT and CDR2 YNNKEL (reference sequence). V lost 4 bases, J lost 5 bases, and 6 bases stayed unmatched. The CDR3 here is CASSPTGGWDNEQFF. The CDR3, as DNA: TGTGCCAGCAGCCCGACAGGGGGATGGGACAATGAGCAGTTCTTC.

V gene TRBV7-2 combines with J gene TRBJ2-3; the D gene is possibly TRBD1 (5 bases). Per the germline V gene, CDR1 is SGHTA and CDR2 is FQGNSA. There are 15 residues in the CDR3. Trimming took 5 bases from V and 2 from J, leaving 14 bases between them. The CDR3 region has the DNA TGTGCCAGCAGCCAAAAGACAGCCGACACAGATACGCAGTATTTT. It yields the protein CASSQKTADTDTQYF.

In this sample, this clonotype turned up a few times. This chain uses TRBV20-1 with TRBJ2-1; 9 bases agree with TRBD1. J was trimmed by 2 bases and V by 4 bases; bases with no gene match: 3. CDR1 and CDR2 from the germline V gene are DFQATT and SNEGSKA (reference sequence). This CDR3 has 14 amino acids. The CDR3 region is CSAMGQGTYNEQFF. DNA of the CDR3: TGCAGTGCTATGGGACAGGGAACCTACAATGAGCAGTTCTTC.

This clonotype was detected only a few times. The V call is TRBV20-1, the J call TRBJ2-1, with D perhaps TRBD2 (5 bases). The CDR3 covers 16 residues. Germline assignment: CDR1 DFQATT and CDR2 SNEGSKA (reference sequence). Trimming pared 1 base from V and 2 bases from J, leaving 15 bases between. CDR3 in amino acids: CSARGTTVGAYNEQFF. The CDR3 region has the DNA TGCAGTGCTAGAGGGACCACCGTCGGGGCCTACAATGAGCAGTTCTTC.

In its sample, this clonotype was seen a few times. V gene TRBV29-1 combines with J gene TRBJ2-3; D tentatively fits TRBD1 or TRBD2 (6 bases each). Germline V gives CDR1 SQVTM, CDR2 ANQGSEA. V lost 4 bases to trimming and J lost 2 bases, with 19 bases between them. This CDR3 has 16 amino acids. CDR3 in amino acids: CSVARLRGANTDTQYF. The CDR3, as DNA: TGCAGCGTTGCCCGTCTAAGGGGGGCAAACACAGATACGCAGTATTTT.

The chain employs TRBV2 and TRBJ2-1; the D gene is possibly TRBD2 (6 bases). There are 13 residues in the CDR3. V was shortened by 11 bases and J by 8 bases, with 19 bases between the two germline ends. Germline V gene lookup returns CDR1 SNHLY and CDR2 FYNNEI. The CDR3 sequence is CALLGGSTDEQFF. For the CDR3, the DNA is TGTGCCCTACTAGGAGGGAGTACGGATGAGCAGTTCTTC.

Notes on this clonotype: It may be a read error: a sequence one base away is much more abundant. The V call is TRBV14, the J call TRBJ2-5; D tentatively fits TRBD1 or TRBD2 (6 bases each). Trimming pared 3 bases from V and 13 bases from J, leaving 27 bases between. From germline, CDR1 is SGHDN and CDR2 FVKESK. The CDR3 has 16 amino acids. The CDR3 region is CASSQGGRGMDDPRYF. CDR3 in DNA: TGTGCCAGCAGCCAGGGGGGCAGAGGCATGGACGATCCCCGGTACTTC.

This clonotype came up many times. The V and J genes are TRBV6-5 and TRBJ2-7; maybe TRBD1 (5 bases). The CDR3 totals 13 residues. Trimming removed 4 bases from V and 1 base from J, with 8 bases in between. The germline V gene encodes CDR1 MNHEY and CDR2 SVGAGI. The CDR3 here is CASSSPGSYEQYF. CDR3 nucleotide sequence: TGTGCCAGCAGTTCCCCAGGGTCCTACGAGCAGTACTTC.

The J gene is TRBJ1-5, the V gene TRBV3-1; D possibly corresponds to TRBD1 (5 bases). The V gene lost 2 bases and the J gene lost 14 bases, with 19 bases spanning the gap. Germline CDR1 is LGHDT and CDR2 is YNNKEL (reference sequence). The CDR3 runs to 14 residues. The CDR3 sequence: CASSQSTSGRIKHF. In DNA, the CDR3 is TGTGCCAGCAGCCAATCCACCTCGGGACGAATAAAGCATTTT.

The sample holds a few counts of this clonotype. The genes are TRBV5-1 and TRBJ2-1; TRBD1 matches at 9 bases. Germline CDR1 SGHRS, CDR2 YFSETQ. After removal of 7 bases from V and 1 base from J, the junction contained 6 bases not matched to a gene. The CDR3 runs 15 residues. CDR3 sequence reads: CASETGGRSYNEQFF. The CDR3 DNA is TGCGCCAGCGAAACAGGGGGCAGGTCCTACAATGAGCAGTTCTTC.

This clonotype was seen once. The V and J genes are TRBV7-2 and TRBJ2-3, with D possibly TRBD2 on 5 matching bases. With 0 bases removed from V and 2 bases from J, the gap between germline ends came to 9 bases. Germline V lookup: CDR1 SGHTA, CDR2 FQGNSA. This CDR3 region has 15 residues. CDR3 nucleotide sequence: TGTGCCAGCAGCTTAGCGAGCGGCCCCACAGATACGCAGTATTTT. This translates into CASSLASGPTDTQYF.

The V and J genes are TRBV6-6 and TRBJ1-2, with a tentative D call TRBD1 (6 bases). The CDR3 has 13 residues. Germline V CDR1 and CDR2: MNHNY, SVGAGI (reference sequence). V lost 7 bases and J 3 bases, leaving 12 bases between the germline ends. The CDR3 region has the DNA TGTGCCAGCACCCAGGGACAATACTATGGCTACACCTTC. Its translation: CASTQGQYYGYTF.

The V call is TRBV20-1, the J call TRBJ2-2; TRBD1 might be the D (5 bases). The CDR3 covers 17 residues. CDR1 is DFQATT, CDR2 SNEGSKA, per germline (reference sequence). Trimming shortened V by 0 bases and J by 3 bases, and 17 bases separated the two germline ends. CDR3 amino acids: CSARDQRGSKDTGELFF. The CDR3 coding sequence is TGCAGTGCTAGAGACCAAAGGGGTTCGAAGGACACCGGGGAGCTGTTTTTT.

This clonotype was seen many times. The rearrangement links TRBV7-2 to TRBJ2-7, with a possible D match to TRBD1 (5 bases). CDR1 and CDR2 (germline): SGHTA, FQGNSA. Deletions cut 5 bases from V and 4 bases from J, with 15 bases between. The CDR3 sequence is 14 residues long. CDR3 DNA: TGTGCCAGCAGCCCCGTCTCTCAGGGATACGAGCAGTACTTC. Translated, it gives CASSPVSQGYEQYF.

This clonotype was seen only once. CDR3 in DNA: TGTGCCAGCGGAGCGGGGGCTAATGAAAAACTGTTTTTT. Encoded protein: CASGAGANEKLFF. The J gene is TRBJ1-4, the V gene TRBV7-2; tentatively, D is TRBD1 (5 bases). CDR3 length: 13 amino acids. V was pared by 8 bases and J by 3 bases, with 10 bases between. Per the germline V gene, CDR1 is SGHTA and CDR2 is FQGNSA.

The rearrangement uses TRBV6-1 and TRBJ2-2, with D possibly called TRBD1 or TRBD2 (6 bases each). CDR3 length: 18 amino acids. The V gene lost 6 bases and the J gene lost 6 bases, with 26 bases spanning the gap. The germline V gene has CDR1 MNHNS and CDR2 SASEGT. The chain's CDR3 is CASSLAPGGVLLAGELFF. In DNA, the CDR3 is TGTGCCAGCAGCCTCGCGCCCGGGGGCGTACTCTTGGCCGGGGAGCTGTTTTTT.

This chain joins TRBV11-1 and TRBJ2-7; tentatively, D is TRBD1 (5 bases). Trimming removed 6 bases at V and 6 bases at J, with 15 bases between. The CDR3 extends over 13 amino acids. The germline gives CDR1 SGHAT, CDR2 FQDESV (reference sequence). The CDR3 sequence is CASSPRPTAEQYF. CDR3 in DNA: TGTGCCAGCAGTCCACGACCGACAGCCGAGCAGTACTTC.

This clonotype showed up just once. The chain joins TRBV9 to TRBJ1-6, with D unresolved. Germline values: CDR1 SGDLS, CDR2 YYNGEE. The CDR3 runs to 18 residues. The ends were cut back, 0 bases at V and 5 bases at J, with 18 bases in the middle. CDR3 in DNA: TGTGCCAGCAGCGTAGGGACTCAAATCAGGAGCGATAATTCACCCCTCCACTTT. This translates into CASSVGTQIRSDNSPLHF.

CDR3 DNA sequence: TGTGCCAGCAGCAAGACTAGCGGGAGCCCCGGGGAGCTGTTTTTT. It specifies CASSKTSGSPGELFF. The chain uses TRBV6-6 and TRBJ2-2, with 12 bases aligning to TRBD2. The CDR3 is made up of 15 amino acids. Germline V gives CDR1 MNHNY, CDR2 SVGAGI (reference sequence). Trimming removed 6 bases from V and 6 bases from J; junction bases left unmatched: 5.

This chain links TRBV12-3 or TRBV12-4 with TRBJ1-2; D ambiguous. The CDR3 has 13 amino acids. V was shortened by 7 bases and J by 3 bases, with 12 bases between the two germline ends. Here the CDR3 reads CASKRTRDYGYTF. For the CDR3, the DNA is TGTGCCAGCAAGCGGACTAGGGACTATGGCTACACCTTC.

The CDR3 DNA sequence: TGTGCCAGCAGTTTTCGAGGGCTCGGCACAGATACGCAGTATTTT. The encoded protein is CASSFRGLGTDTQYF. V usage is TRBV12-3 or TRBV12-4 and J usage is TRBJ2-3; TRBD2 is a possible D gene (5 bases). The CDR3 loop spans 15 amino acids. V was pared by 3 bases and J by 1 base, with 11 bases between.

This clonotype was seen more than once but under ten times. The CDR3 nucleotides read TGTGCCAGCAGTTTACTTTACACTGAAGCTTTCTTT. It translates to CASSLLYTEAFF. The chain uses TRBV12-3 or TRBV12-4 and TRBJ1-1; D not resolved. The CDR3 length is 12 residues. Trimming removed 2 bases from V and 3 bases from J, with 4 bases in between.